The sequence of this TCR beta chain was determined in a study of cytomegalovirus exposure and HLA in healthy donors. Use of 60 Vbeta and 13 Jbeta primers characterized the PCR. Using immunoSEQ multiplex PCR, the repertoire was profiled, and TCRdb retains in-frame clones only, with some absent. The sample has some 150,000 clones, 50% to 75% seen once; the top ten hold 2.5% to 3.5%. Germline assignment: CDR1 LNHDA and CDR2 SQIVND (reference sequence). The germline V and J ends were trimmed by 4 bases and 1 base, with 13 bases remaining between them. This CDR3 spans 15 amino acids. The V call is TRBV19, the J call TRBJ1-1, with a weak D call TRBD1 (6 bases). Sequenced: PBMCs. This TCR derives from a woman aged 30 to 39 in good health and CMV-seropositive. The CDR3: CASSRPGQRNTEAFF. As DNA, the CDR3 is TGTGCCAGTAGTAGGCCTGGACAGAGGAACACTGAAGCTTTCTTT.